What follows is one TCR beta chain and its context. Its target is unknown. The data were obtained in a study of OX40 agonist ivuxolimab in advanced cancers. Study summary: All patients had ivuxolimab intravenously every 2 weeks at 0.01 to 10 mg/kg. A partial response was reached by three patients: one with hepatocellular carcinoma and two with cutaneous melanoma.

Profiled with immunoSEQ multiplex PCR; TCRdb holds only in-frame clones, not every one. The sample records about 62,000 clones, 79% being singletons. General study findings and limits: Expanded clones were, on average, more numerous among CD8+ T cells than CD4+.

The sample was CD4+ or CD8+ T cells sorted from blood, taken in a trial of the OX40 agonist ivuxolimab. The TCR sequence derives from an adult with an advanced solid tumor such as melanoma, head and neck, liver or kidney cancer.

The CDR3 nucleotides are TGTGCCAGCAGCCAAACACTCCAGGGGGCGGGCTACACCTTC. Translated, it gives CASSQTLQGAGYTF. The chain uses TRBV13 and TRBJ1-2, with TRBD1 identical over 8 bases. CDR1 PRHDT and CDR2 FYEKMQ come from the germline V gene (reference sequence). The CDR3 spans 14 residues. After removal of 5 bases from V and 8 bases from J, the junction contained 10 bases not matched to a gene.